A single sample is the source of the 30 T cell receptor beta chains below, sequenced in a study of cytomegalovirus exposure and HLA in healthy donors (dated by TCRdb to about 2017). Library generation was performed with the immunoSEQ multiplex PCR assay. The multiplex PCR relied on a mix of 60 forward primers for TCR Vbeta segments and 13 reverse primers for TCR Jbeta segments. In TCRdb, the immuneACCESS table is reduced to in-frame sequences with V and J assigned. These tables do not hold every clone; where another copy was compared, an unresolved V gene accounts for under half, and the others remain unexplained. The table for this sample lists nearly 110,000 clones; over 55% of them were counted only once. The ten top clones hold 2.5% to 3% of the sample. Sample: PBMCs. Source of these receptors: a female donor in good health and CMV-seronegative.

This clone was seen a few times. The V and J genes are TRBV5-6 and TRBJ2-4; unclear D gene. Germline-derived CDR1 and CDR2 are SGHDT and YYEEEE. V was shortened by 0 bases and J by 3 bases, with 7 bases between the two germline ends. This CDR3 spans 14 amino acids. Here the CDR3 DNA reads TGTGCCAGCAGCTTGGGCGGCGGCAAAAACATTCAGTACTTC. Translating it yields CASSLGGGKNIQYF.

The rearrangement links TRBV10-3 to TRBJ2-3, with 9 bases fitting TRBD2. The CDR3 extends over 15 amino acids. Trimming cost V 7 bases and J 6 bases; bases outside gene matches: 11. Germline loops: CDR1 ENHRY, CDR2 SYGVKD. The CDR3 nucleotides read TGTGCCATCACCGCGGGAGGGCCGTTGTCGGATACGCAGTATTTT. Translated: CAITAGGPLSDTQYF.

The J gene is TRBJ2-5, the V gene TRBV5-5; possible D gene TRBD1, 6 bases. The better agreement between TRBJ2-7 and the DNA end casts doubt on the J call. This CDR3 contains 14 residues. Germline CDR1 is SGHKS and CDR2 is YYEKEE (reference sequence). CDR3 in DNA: TGTGCCAGCAGCCCGGGACATAACCTCTACGAGCAGTACTTC. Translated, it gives CASSPGHNLYEQYF.

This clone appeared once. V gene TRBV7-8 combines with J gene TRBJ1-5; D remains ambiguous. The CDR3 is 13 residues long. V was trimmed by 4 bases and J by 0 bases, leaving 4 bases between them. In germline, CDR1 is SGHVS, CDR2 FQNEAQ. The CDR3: CASSSTSNQPQHF. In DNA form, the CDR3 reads TGTGCCAGCAGCTCTACTAGCAATCAGCCCCAGCATTTT.

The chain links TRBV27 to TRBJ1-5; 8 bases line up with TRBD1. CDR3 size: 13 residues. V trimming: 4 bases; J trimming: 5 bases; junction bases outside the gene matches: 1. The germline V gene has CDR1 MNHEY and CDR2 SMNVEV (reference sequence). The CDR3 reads CASSWTGYQPQHF. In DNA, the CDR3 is TGTGCCAGCAGTTGGACAGGGTATCAGCCCCAGCATTTT.

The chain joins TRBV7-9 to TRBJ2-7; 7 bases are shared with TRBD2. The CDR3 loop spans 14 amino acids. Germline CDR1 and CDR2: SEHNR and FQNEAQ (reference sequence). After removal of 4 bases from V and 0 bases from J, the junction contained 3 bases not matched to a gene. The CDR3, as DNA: TGTGCCAGCAGCTGGGGCGGGAGCTCCTACGAGCAGTACTTC. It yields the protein CASSWGGSSYEQYF.

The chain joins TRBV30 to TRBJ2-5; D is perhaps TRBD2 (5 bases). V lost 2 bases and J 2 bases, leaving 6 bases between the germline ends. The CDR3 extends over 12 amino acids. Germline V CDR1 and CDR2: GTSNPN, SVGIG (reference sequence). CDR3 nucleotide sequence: TGTGCCTGGAGTAGCGGACAAGAGACCCAGTACTTC. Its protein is CAWSSGQETQYF.

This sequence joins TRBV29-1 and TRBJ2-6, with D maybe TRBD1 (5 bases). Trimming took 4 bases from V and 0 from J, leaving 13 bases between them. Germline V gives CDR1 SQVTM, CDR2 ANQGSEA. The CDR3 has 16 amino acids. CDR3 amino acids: CSVGRLQGSGANVLTF. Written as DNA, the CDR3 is TGCAGCGTTGGTAGGCTCCAGGGCTCTGGGGCCAACGTCCTGACTTTC.

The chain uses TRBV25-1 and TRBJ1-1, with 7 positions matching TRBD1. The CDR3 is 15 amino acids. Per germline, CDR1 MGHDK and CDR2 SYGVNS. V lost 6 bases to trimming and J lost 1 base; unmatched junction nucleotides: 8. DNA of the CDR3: TGTGCCAGCAGACATATAGGGGGCGCGAACACTGAAGCTTTCTTT. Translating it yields CASRHIGGANTEAFF. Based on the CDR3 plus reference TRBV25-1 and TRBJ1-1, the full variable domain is EADIYQTPRYLVIGTGKKITLECSQTMGHDKMYWYQQDPGMELHLIHYSYGVNSTEKGDLSSESTVSRIRTEHFPLTLESARPSHTSQYLCASRHIGGANTEAFFGQGTRLTVV.

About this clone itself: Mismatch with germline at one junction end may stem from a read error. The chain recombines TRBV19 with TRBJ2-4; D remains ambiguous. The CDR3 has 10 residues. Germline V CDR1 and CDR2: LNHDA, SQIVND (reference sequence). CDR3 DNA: TGTGCCAGTAGTATTCTGTCTAGAGGATTC. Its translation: CASSILSRGF. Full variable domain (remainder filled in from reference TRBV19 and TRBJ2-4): DGGITQSPKYLFRKEGQNVTLSCEQNLNHDAMYWYRQDPGQGLRLIYYSQIVNDFQKGDIAEGYSVSREKKESFPLTVTSAQKNPTAFYLCASSILSRGFGAGTRLSVL.

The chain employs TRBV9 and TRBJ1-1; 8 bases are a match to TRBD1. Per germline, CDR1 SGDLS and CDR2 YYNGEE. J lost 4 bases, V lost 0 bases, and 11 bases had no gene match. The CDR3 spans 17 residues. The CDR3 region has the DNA TGTGCCAGCAGCGTAGGCTCGGACAGGGAAGGGGGCACTGAAGCTTTCTTT. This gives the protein CASSVGSDREGGTEAFF.

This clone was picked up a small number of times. The CDR3 region has the DNA TGTGCCAGCGGAAGGGGTAACACTGAAGCTTTCTTT. This gives the protein CASGRGNTEAFF. The J gene is TRBJ1-1, the V gene TRBV6-5; weak D call: TRBD1 (5 bases). Germline CDR1 MNHEY, CDR2 SVGAGI. CDR3 size: 12 residues. The ends were cut back, 8 bases at V and 2 bases at J, with 9 bases in the middle.

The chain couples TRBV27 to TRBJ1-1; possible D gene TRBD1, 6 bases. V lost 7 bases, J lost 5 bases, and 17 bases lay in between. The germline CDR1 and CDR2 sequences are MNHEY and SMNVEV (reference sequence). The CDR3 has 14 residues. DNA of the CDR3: TGTGCCAGCAACCGTGGGCAGGGGCTAACTGAAGCTTTCTTT. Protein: CASNRGQGLTEAFF.

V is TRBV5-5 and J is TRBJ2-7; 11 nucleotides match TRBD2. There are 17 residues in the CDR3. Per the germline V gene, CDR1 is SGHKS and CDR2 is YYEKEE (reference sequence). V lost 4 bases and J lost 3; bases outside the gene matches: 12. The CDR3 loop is CASSPLGASGRHYEQYF. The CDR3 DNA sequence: TGTGCCAGCAGCCCCTTAGGAGCTAGCGGGAGGCACTACGAGCAGTACTTC. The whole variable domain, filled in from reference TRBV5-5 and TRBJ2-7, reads DAGVTQSPTHLIKTRGQQVTLRCSPISGHKSVSWYQQVLGQGPQFIFQYYEKEERGRGNFPDRFSARQFPNYSSELNVNALLLGDSALYLCASSPLGASGRHYEQYFGPGTRLTVT.

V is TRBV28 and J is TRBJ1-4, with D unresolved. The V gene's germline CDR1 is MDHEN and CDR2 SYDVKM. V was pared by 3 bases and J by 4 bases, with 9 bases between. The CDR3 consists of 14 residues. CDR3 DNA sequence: TGTGCCAGCAGTTTTGGGCAGGTTAATGAAAAACTGTTTTTT. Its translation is CASSFGQVNEKLFF.

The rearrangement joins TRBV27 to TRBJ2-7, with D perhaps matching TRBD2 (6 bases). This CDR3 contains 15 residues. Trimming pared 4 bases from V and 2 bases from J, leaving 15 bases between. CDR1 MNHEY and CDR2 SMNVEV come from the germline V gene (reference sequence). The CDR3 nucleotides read TGTGCCAGCAGTTCCCCGACTAGAACCACCTACGAGCAGTACTTC. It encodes CASSSPTRTTYEQYF.

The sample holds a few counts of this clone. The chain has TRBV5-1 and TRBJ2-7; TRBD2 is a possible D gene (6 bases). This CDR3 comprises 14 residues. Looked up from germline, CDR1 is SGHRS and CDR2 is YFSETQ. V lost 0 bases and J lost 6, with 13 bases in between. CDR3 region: CASSLVQGGGEQYF. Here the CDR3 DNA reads TGCGCCAGCAGCTTGGTTCAGGGAGGAGGCGAGCAGTACTTC.

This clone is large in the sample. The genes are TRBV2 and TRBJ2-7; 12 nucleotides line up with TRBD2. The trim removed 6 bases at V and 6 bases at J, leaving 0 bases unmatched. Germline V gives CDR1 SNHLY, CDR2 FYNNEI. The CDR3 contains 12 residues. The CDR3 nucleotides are TGTGCCAGCAGGACTAGCGGGAGCGAGCAGTACTTC. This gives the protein CASRTSGSEQYF.

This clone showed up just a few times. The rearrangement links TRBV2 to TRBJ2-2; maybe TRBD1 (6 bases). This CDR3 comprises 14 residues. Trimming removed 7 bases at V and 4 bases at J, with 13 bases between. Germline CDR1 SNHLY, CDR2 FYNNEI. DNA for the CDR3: TGTGCCAGCACCCTAGGGACATCCACCGGGGAGCTGTTTTTT. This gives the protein CASTLGTSTGELFF.

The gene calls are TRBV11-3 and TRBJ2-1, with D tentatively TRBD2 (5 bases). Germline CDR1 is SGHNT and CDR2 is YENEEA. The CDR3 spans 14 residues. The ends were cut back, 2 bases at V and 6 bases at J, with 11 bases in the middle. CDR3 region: CASSLREAFNEQFF. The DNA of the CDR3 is TGTGCCAGCAGCTTACGGGAAGCTTTCAATGAGCAGTTCTTC.

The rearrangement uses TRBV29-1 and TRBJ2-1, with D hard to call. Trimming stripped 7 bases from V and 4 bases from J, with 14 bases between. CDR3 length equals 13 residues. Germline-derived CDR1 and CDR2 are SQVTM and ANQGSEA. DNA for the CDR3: TGCAGCGCTCTCGCATTTGCGTACAATGAGCAGTTCTTC. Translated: CSALAFAYNEQFF.

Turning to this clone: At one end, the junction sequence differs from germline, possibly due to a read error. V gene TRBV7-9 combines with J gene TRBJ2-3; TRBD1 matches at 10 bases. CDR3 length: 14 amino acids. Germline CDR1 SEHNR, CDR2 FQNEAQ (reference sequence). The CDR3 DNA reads TGTGTCAGCAGCCCTCGGGACAGGGGAGATACGCAGTATTTT. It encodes CVSSPRDRGDTQYF.

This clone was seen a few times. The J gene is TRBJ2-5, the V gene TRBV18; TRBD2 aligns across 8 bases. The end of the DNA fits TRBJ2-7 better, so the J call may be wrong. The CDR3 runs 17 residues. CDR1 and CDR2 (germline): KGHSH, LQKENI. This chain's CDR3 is CASSPPSESGSRYEQYF. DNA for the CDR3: TGTGCCAGCTCACCACCTTCCGAGAGCGGGAGTCGGTACGAGCAGTACTTC.

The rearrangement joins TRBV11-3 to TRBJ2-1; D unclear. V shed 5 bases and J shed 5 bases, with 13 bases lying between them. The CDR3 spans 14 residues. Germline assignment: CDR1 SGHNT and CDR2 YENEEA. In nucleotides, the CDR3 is TGTGCCAGCAGCCTGAACCAGATTAACAATGAGCAGTTCTTC. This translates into CASSLNQINNEQFF.

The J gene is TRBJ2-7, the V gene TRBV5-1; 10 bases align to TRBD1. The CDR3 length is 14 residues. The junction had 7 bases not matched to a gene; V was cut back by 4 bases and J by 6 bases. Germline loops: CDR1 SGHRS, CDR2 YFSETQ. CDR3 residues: CASSPGDRGSEQYF. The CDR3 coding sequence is TGCGCCAGCAGCCCAGGGGACAGGGGATCCGAGCAGTACTTC.

CDR3 region: CASSEALGFTDTQYF. The CDR3 DNA reads as TGTGCCAGCAGTGAAGCACTCGGGTTCACAGATACGCAGTATTTT. The chain recombines TRBV2 with TRBJ2-3, with D hard to call. This CDR3 is built from 15 residues. Germline-derived CDR1 and CDR2 are SNHLY and FYNNEI. V was pared by 0 bases and J by 2 bases, with 9 bases between.

Here the CDR3 reads CASSYNYREQYF. The CDR3 DNA is TGTGCCAGCAGCTATAACTACCGCGAGCAGTACTTC. This chain uses TRBV7-9 with TRBJ2-7; D gene unclear. Germline V CDR1 and CDR2: SEHNR, FQNEAQ (reference sequence). CDR3 size: 12 residues. With 4 bases removed from V and 6 bases from J, the gap between germline ends came to 10 bases. Using reference TRBV7-9 and TRBJ2-7 for the parts outside the CDR3, the full variable domain is DTGVSQNPRHKITKRGQNVTFRCDPISEHNRLYWYRQTLGQGPEFLTYFQNEAQLEKSRLLSDRFSAERPKGSFSTLEIQRTEQGDSAMYLCASSYNYREQYFGPGTRLTVT.

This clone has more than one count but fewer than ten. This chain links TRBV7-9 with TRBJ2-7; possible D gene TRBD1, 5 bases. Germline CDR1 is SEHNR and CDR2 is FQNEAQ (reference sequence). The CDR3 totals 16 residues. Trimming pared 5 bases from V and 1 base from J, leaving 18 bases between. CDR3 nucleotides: TGTGCCAGCAGCCAAACTACCACCGACAGTTCCTACGAGCAGTACTTC. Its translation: CASSQTTTDSSYEQYF.

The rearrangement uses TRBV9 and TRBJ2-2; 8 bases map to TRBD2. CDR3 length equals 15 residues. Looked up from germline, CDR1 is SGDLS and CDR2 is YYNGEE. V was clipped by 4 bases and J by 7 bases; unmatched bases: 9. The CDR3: CASSPRTSRVGELFF. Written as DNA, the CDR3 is TGTGCCAGCAGCCCCAGGACTAGCCGGGTCGGGGAGCTGTTTTTT.

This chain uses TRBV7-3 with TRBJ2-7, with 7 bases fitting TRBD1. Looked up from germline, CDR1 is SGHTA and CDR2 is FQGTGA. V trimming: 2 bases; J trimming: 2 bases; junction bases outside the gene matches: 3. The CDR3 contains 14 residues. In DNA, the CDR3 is TGTGCCAGCAGCTTAGGCCAGGGGGCCTACGAGCAGTACTTC. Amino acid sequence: CASSLGQGAYEQYF.